Below are 23 T cell receptor beta chains sequenced from a single sample in a study of beta chain features in type 1 diabetes. Findings and caveats of the study: Patients with Type 1 diabetes showed moderately but significantly shorter TCRB CDR3s in all four CD4+ subsets.

Their antigens are not known. As every portion of the isolated RNA was reverse transcribed, the sequencing read expressed TCRB transcripts. Repertoires were generated with immunoSEQ multiplex PCR, while TCRdb's copy carries only in-frame clones and drops some. Of a few hundred thousand clones listed, approximately 15% are singletons. Material: naive CD4+ T cells from blood. The receptors here all came from a man aged 18-30 years with type 1 diabetes.

This clone was counted between two and nine times. This chain uses TRBV7-2 with TRBJ1-2; a possible D gene is TRBD1 (6 bases). CDR3 length equals 15 residues. Germline V gives CDR1 SGHTA, CDR2 FQGNSA. The germline V and J ends were trimmed by 0 bases and 5 bases, with 13 bases remaining between them. DNA of the CDR3: TGTGCCAGCAGCTTAGCCGGCGGGGGGGCGTATGGCTACACCTTC. It translates to CASSLAGGGAYGYTF.

This clone was observed a few times. The chain recombines TRBV4-2 with TRBJ2-2; D not resolved. Germline assignment: CDR1 LGHNA and CDR2 YNFKEQ. V was pared by 1 base and J by 5 bases, with 11 bases between. The CDR3 covers 15 residues. The CDR3 nucleotides read TGTGCCAGCAGCCAAGTTCAGGTTGATACCGGGGAGCTGTTTTTT. The encoded protein is CASSQVQVDTGELFF.

This clone was observed a handful of times. Other DNA sequences from this sample encode an identical CDR3 as well. This sequence joins TRBV5-1 and TRBJ2-5, with TRBD1 identical over 9 bases. V trimming: 4 bases; J trimming: 5 bases; junction bases outside the gene matches: 6. The CDR3 has 14 amino acids. Germline V gene sequence: CDR1 SGHRS, CDR2 YFSETQ. CDR3 residues: CASSPQGARETQYF. CDR3 sequence (DNA): TGCGCCAGCAGCCCACAGGGGGCGCGGGAGACCCAGTACTTC.

There are a few counts of this clone. This sequence joins TRBV10-3 and TRBJ2-7, with D tentatively TRBD1 (5 bases). Trimming removed 1 base at V and 6 bases at J, with 10 bases between. The CDR3 length is 13 residues. Germline V gene sequence: CDR1 ENHRY, CDR2 SYGVKD. Here the CDR3 DNA reads TGTGCCATCAGTGAGTGGCAGGGCCCCGAGCAGTACTTC. It translates to CAISEWQGPEQYF.

This clone turned up a few times. The chain uses TRBV5-1 and TRBJ2-5; 7 bases are a match to TRBD1. The CDR3 is 14 residues long. With 4 bases clipped from V and 5 bases from J, the junction kept 8 bases outside the gene matches. From germline, CDR1 is SGHRS and CDR2 YFSETQ. The CDR3 bases are TGCGCCAGCAGCCTTGTAAACAGGGGTGAGACCCAGTACTTC. Translation: CASSLVNRGETQYF.

In this sample, this clone turned up a few times. The V call is TRBV9, the J call TRBJ2-3; possibly TRBD2 for D (5 bases). V gave up 0 bases and J gave up 3 bases, with 11 bases separating them. The CDR3 is 15 amino acids. Germline assignment: CDR1 SGDLS and CDR2 YYNGEE. CDR3: CASSVAGLETDTQYF. The CDR3 nucleotides read TGTGCCAGCAGCGTAGCGGGGTTGGAAACAGATACGCAGTATTTT.

This clone turned up a few times. This chain links TRBV28 with TRBJ2-1; TRBD2 is a possible D gene (6 bases). The germline gives CDR1 MDHEN, CDR2 SYDVKM. V lost 6 bases, J lost 7 bases, and 13 bases lay in between. The CDR3 covers 13 residues. The CDR3 sequence is CASSSGGNNEQFF. In DNA, the CDR3 is TGTGCCAGCAGCTCCGGAGGGAATAATGAGCAGTTCTTC.

There are a few counts of this clone. V gene TRBV6-5 combines with J gene TRBJ1-2; no definite D call. Trimming stripped 6 bases from V and 4 bases from J, with 12 bases between. CDR3 length: 13 amino acids. Germline lookup yields CDR1 MNHEY and CDR2 SVGAGI. CDR3 in DNA: TGTGCCAGCAGCGAGAGGGAGCTCTATGGCTACACCTTC. It encodes CASSERELYGYTF.

This clone showed up just a few times. The rearrangement links TRBV18 to TRBJ2-1; D might be TRBD2 (6 bases). The CDR3 runs 12 residues. Per germline, CDR1 KGHSH and CDR2 LQKENI. V shed 6 bases and J shed 9 bases, with 12 bases lying between them. Here the CDR3 DNA reads TGTGCCAGCTCCACCCTGGGGGGTGAGCAGTTCTTC. Its translation is CASSTLGGEQFF.

This clone has more than one count but fewer than ten. CDR3 nucleotides: TGTGCCAGCAGCTCTATACCGGGACTTACCCAAGAGACCCAGTACTTC. This encodes CASSSIPGLTQETQYF. The chain is built from TRBV7-2 and TRBJ2-5, with D perhaps matching TRBD2 (6 bases). The V gene lost 4 bases and the J gene lost 1 base, with 16 bases spanning the gap. This CDR3 has 16 residues. Looked up from germline, CDR1 is SGHTA and CDR2 is FQGNSA.

This clone was found a few times. The chain couples TRBV4-2 to TRBJ1-2; a possible D gene is TRBD1 (6 bases). CDR1 and CDR2 from the germline V gene are LGHNA and YNFKEQ. CDR3 length: 15 residues. The V end lost 0 bases, the J end lost 2 bases, and 10 bases lay between the germline ends. Here the CDR3 DNA reads TGTGCCAGCAGCCAAGAGACAGGCGTGAACTATGGCTACACCTTC. This gives the protein CASSQETGVNYGYTF.

This clone was counted only a few times. The CDR3 coding sequence is TGTGCCAGTACCCCTTCGGGGGGGACAACTAATGAAAAACTGTTTTTT. Encoded protein: CASTPSGGTTNEKLFF. V and J are TRBV19 and TRBJ1-4, with D possibly TRBD1 on 5 matching bases. V was shortened by 7 bases and J by 0 bases, with 15 bases between the two germline ends. CDR1 is LNHDA and CDR2 is SQIVND in the germline V gene (reference sequence). The CDR3 is 16 residues long. Together with reference TRBV19 and TRBJ1-4, the CDR3 gives the full variable domain: DGGITQSPKYLFRKEGQNVTLSCEQNLNHDAMYWYRQDPGQGLRLIYYSQIVNDFQKGDIAEGYSVSREKKESFPLTVTSAQKNPTAFYLCASTPSGGTTNEKLFFGSGTQLSVL.

This chain connects TRBV18 to TRBJ1-2; D is uncertain. The CDR3 totals 13 residues. V lost 3 bases and J 1 base, leaving 6 bases between the germline ends. Germline V gives CDR1 KGHSH, CDR2 LQKENI. The CDR3 DNA follows: TGTGCCAGCTCACCGCGATATAACTATGGCTACACCTTC. This sequence encodes CASSPRYNYGYTF.

The chain recombines TRBV7-2 with TRBJ2-3; D is possibly TRBD2 (5 bases). The germline V gene has CDR1 SGHTA and CDR2 FQGNSA. With 1 base removed from V and 1 base from J, the gap between germline ends came to 9 bases. The CDR3 spans 15 residues. CDR3 coding DNA: TGTGCCAGCAGCTTAGTATTGGGAGGCACAGATACGCAGTATTTT. The encoded protein is CASSLVLGGTDTQYF.

This clone was seen only a few times. The genes are TRBV6-6 and TRBJ1-5; tentative D call: TRBD1 (6 bases). Trimming pared 5 bases from V and 0 bases from J, leaving 14 bases between. Germline V gene lookup returns CDR1 MNHNY and CDR2 SVGAGI (reference sequence). The CDR3 sequence is 16 residues long. CDR3 in DNA: TGTGCCAGCAGTCGACAGGCGACCAATAGCAATCAGCCCCAGCATTTT. Encoded protein: CASSRQATNSNQPQHF.

The chain couples TRBV28 to TRBJ2-7; 7 bases line up with TRBD1. Germline loops: CDR1 MDHEN, CDR2 SYDVKM. The CDR3 contains 13 residues. The V and J ends lost 4 bases and 4 bases, in that order; junction bases with no gene match: 4. This CDR3 reads CASSSDREYEQYF. CDR3 nucleotide sequence: TGTGCCAGCAGTTCCGACAGGGAATACGAGCAGTACTTC.

This sequence joins TRBV25-1 and TRBJ1-2; 7 nucleotides align to TRBD1. The CDR3 is 17 residues long. With 2 bases clipped from V and 4 bases from J, the junction kept 13 bases outside the gene matches. Germline-derived CDR1 and CDR2 are MGHDK and SYGVNS. In DNA, the CDR3 is TGTGCCAGCAGTGAACCGGGGACAGCAAGAAGGAGCTATGGCTACACCTTC. It yields the protein CASSEPGTARRSYGYTF.

This clone was picked up a small number of times. The chain carries TRBV30 and TRBJ2-5, with 8 bases identical to TRBD1. The V and J ends lost 4 bases and 5 bases, in that order; junction bases with no gene match: 9. The CDR3 contains 14 residues. The germline CDR1 and CDR2 sequences are GTSNPN and SVGIG (reference sequence). In DNA form, the CDR3 reads TGTGCCTGGACCCGCCAGGGGGCCTGGGAGACCCAGTACTTC. This sequence encodes CAWTRQGAWETQYF.

In this sample, this clone turned up a few times. CDR3: CASSKREYNEQFF. The CDR3 DNA follows: TGTGCCAGCAGTAAGCGGGAGTACAATGAGCAGTTCTTC. The chain employs TRBV7-9 and TRBJ2-1; 8 bases line up with TRBD2. Germline V gene lookup returns CDR1 SEHNR and CDR2 FQNEAQ (reference sequence). The CDR3 totals 13 residues. V lost 6 bases and J lost 4; bases outside the gene matches: 2. Full variable domain (remainder filled in from reference TRBV7-9 and TRBJ2-1): DTGVSQNPRHKITKRGQNVTFRCDPISEHNRLYWYRQTLGQGPEFLTYFQNEAQLEKSRLLSDRFSAERPKGSFSTLEIQRTEQGDSAMYLCASSKREYNEQFFGPGTRLTVL.

This clone was picked up a small number of times. V and J are TRBV28 and TRBJ2-5; 9 bases line up with TRBD1. The germline gives CDR1 MDHEN, CDR2 SYDVKM. V trimming: 7 bases; J trimming: 3 bases; junction bases outside the gene matches: 9. There are 15 residues in the CDR3. CDR3 residues: CASTPLDRGKETQYF. CDR3 sequence (DNA): TGTGCCAGCACCCCTCTGGACAGGGGTAAAGAGACCCAGTACTTC. Full variable domain (outside the CDR3, taken from reference TRBV28 and TRBJ2-5): DVKVTQSSRYLVKRTGEKVFLECVQDMDHENMFWYRQDPGLGLRLIYFSYDVKMKEKGDIPEGYSVSREKKERFSLILESASTNQTSMYLCASTPLDRGKETQYFGPGTRLLVL.

The CDR3 protein is CACFGMTYEQYF. The CDR3 DNA is TGTGCCTGCTTCGGGATGACCTACGAGCAGTACTTC. V gene TRBV30 combines with J gene TRBJ2-7; tentative D call: TRBD2 (5 bases). Germline V gene lookup returns CDR1 GTSNPN and CDR2 SVGIG (reference sequence). Trimming removed 6 bases from V and 2 bases from J, with 11 bases in between. This CDR3 region has 12 residues.

V usage is TRBV19 and J usage is TRBJ1-6; 9 bases line up with TRBD1. There are 14 residues in the CDR3. Germline lookup yields CDR1 LNHDA and CDR2 SQIVND (reference sequence). The V and J ends lost 6 bases and 7 bases, in that order; junction bases with no gene match: 4. The CDR3 DNA sequence: TGTGCCAGTAGCCCGGACAGGGGAAATTCACCCCTCCACTTT. This translates into CASSPDRGNSPLHF.

This clone appeared a few times. The rearrangement joins TRBV30 to TRBJ2-7; D is perhaps TRBD2 (5 bases). Germline-derived CDR1 and CDR2 are GTSNPN and SVGIG (reference sequence). CDR3 size: 15 residues. With 5 bases removed from V and 3 bases from J, the gap between germline ends came to 20 bases. Here the CDR3 reads CAWDSGGLLNYEQYF. In DNA, the CDR3 is TGTGCCTGGGATTCGGGCGGGCTACTTAACTACGAGCAGTACTTC.